These 14 T cell receptor beta chains share one sample of origin, sequenced in a study of tissue T cells after allogeneic stem cell transplantation. Assay used: immunoSEQ multiplex PCR; TCRdb lists only in-frame clones, some missing. This table holds more than 40,000 clones, about 73% found once. The source material was sorted cells pooled from one or two spleens. These receptors all stem from a pool of C57BL/6 mice in good health.

This clone was recorded only once. Any gene name here is a mouse gene name. Read data end 1 residue before the CDR3 end; the end is taken from the germline J gene. This sequence joins TRBV4 and TRBJ2-4; TRBD2 agrees at 10 bases. Per germline, CDR1 LGHDT and CDR2 YNNKQL (reference sequence). CDR3 length: 14 residues. After removal of 4 bases from V and 4 bases from J, the junction contained 2 bases not matched to a gene. The DNA read from the CDR3 is TGTGCCAGCAGCTCCGACTGGGGGGAAAACACCTTGTAC. This translates into CASSSDWGENTLY. The whole CDR3 region reads CASSSDWGENTLYF.

In its sample, this clone was seen a few times. Germline and genes here are mouse. Read sequence stops 1 residue before the CDR3 end, and the germline J gene provides the missing end. V gene TRBV2 combines with J gene TRBJ2-7, with 13 bases identical to TRBD2. V was pared by 1 base and J by 3 bases, with 6 bases of the junction left unmatched. Germline V CDR1 and CDR2: LGHNA, YSYQKL. This CDR3 comprises 17 residues. CDR3 protein: CASSQAPGLGGFYEQYF. The CDR3 DNA, read in part, is TGTGCCAGCAGCCAAGCCCCGGGACTGGGGGGGTTCTATGAACAGTAC.

Concerning this clone itself: Any gene name here is a mouse gene name. The CDR3 end lies 1 residue beyond the end of the read and is filled in from the germline J gene. The chain recombines TRBV31 with TRBJ2-7; D gene ambiguous. The length of the CDR3 is 13 residues. V gave up 0 bases and J gave up 1 base, with 7 bases separating them. The germline gives CDR1 GKSSPN, CDR2 SITVG. Here the CDR3 reads CAWSLAKSYEQYF. CDR3 DNA, as far as it was read: TGTGCCTGGAGTCTAGCGAAATCCTATGAACAGTAC.

This clone was seen more than once but under ten times. Mouse gene names and germline throughout. The CDR3 extends 1 residue past the end of the read, so its final part is completed from the germline J gene. The chain joins TRBV19 to TRBJ2-7; 12 nucleotides align to TRBD2. The germline CDR1 and CDR2 sequences are FNHDT and SITEND (reference sequence). The CDR3 runs to 14 residues. V dropped 4 bases and J dropped 7; count of bases not matched to a gene: 6. The chain's CDR3 is CASSSGLGGTEQYF. Partial CDR3 DNA: TGTGCCAGCAGTTCGGGACTGGGGGGAACCGAACAGTAC.

Concerning this clone: Germline and genes: mouse. From the germline J gene comes the end of the CDR3, since the read stops 1 residue before it. The V and J genes are TRBV13-2 and TRBJ1-1; D gene unclear. V was shortened by 2 bases and J by 0 bases, with 8 bases between the two germline ends. CDR1 is NNHNN, CDR2 SYGAGS, per germline (reference sequence). The CDR3 is 14 amino acids. CDR3 bases read: TGTGCCAGCGGTGAAACAGATGCAAACACAGAAGTCTTC. It encodes CASGETDANTEVF. The complete CDR3 reads CASGETDANTEVFF.

Note on this clone: The listed genes are named as in mouse. The sequenced part of the CDR3 DNA is TGTGCCAGCAGCCGGGACTGGGGGGATGCTGAGCAGTTC. This encodes CASSRDWGDAEQF. The entire CDR3 sequence reads CASSRDWGDAEQFF. The rearrangement joins TRBV2 to TRBJ2-1, with TRBD2 identical over 12 bases. Read sequence stops 1 residue before the CDR3 end, and the germline J gene provides the missing end. The CDR3 runs to 14 residues. After removal of 4 bases from V and 5 bases from J, the junction contained 0 bases not matched to a gene. CDR1 LGHNA and CDR2 YSYQKL come from the germline V gene.

Remarks on this clone: Any gene name here is a mouse gene name. The CDR3 end is not reached by the read, which stops 1 residue before it; the germline J gene fills it in. V gene TRBV4 combines with J gene TRBJ2-5; 11 positions agree with TRBD2. The CDR3 runs to 15 residues. J was trimmed by 2 bases and V by 5 bases; bases with no gene match: 3. Looked up from germline, CDR1 is LGHDT and CDR2 is YNNKQL (reference sequence). The sequenced part of the CDR3 DNA is TGTGCCAGCAGCCCGGACTGGGGGGCCCAAGACACCCAGTAC. Its protein is CASSPDWGAQDTQY. The full CDR3 is CASSPDWGAQDTQYF.

Note on this clone: Genes here carry mouse names. The read is 1 residue too short to cover the CDR3 end, so that end is filled in from the germline J gene. The V gene is TRBV2, the J gene TRBJ1-2; a weak D match, TRBD1 (5 bases). Looked up from germline, CDR1 is LGHNA and CDR2 is YSYQKL. The length of the CDR3 is 13 residues. The V end lost 0 bases, the J end lost 7 bases, and 9 bases lay between the germline ends. Here the CDR3 reads CASSQERGGDYTF. The sequenced part of the CDR3 DNA is TGTGCCAGCAGCCAAGAGAGGGGAGGCGACTACACC.

This clone showed up just a few times. The gene symbols are mouse symbols. The read gets to within 1 residue of the CDR3 end, and the germline J gene fills in the rest. This chain uses TRBV29 with TRBJ1-5, with D tentatively TRBD1 (5 bases). V was shortened by 2 bases and J by 7 bases, with 6 bases between the two germline ends. The germline V gene has CDR1 MSHET and CDR2 SYDVDS. The CDR3 extends over 12 amino acids. The CDR3 DNA, read in part, is TGTGCTAGCAGTTTAAGACAGCAGGCTCCGCTT. It yields the protein CASSLRQQAPL. The full-length CDR3 reads as CASSLRQQAPLF.

On this clone: Gene names are mouse gene names. Read sequence stops 1 residue before the CDR3 end, and the germline J gene provides the missing end. The V gene is TRBV17, the J gene TRBJ2-5; TRBD2 agrees at 7 bases. The trim removed 2 bases at V and 4 bases at J, leaving 0 bases unmatched. The CDR3 runs to 13 residues. Germline lookup yields CDR1 MNHDT and CDR2 YYDKIL. This chain's CDR3 is CASSRLGEDTQYF. CDR3 DNA (partial): TGTGCTAGCAGTAGACTGGGGGAAGACACCCAGTAC.

Comment on this clone: Germline and genes: mouse. The read terminates 1 residue before the CDR3 end, so the remaining end is supplied by the germline J gene. The chain links TRBV31 to TRBJ2-3; the match to TRBD2 covers 7 bases. Trimming cost V 5 bases and J 1 base; bases outside gene matches: 0. The V gene's germline CDR1 is GKSSPN and CDR2 SITVG. The CDR3 is 12 amino acids. The DNA read from the CDR3 is TGTGCCTGGGACTGGGGTGCAGAAACGCTGTAT. This codes for CAWDWGAETLY. The CDR3 as a whole reads CAWDWGAETLYF. The entire variable domain, with the rest obtained from reference TRBV31 and TRBJ2-3, is as follows: AQTIHQWPVAEIKAVGSPLSLGCTIKGKSSPNLYWYWQATGGTLQQLFYSITVGQVESVVQLNLSASRPKDDQFILSTEKLLLSHSGFYLCAWDWGAETLYFGSGTRLTVL.

This clone appeared a single time. Gene names refer to mouse genes. The read is 1 residue too short to cover the CDR3 end, so that end is filled in from the germline J gene. The genes are TRBV13-3 and TRBJ2-5; TRBD2 is a possible D gene (7 bases). CDR1 and CDR2 (germline): NNHDY, SYVADS. The CDR3 is 13 amino acids. V shed 0 bases and J shed 5 bases, with 7 bases lying between them. CDR3 residues: CASSDGGADTQYF. The part of the CDR3 DNA that was read is TGTGCCAGCAGTGATGGGGGGGCAGACACCCAGTAC.

On this clone itself: The genes and germline here are from mouse. The read ends 1 residue before the CDR3 terminus; that terminus is restored from the germline J gene. This chain uses TRBV31 with TRBJ2-1; 8 nucleotides line up with TRBD1. The germline gives CDR1 GKSSPN, CDR2 SITVG. V lost 0 bases to trimming and J lost 7 bases; unmatched junction nucleotides: 2. This CDR3 has 13 amino acids. The DNA read from the CDR3 is TGTGCCTGGAGTCTGGGACAGGAAGCTGAGCAGTTC. This translates into CAWSLGQEAEQF. The whole CDR3 protein is CAWSLGQEAEQFF.

About this clone: The gene names given are mouse names. The read ends 1 residue before the CDR3 terminus; that terminus is restored from the germline J gene. The chain joins TRBV26 to TRBJ1-1; no clear D. CDR1 and CDR2 from the germline V gene are KGHPV and FQNQEV (reference sequence). The V and J ends lost 4 bases and 5 bases respectively, with 5 bases between them. This CDR3 has 11 amino acids. CDR3 protein: CASSHGTEVFF. CDR3 DNA (partial): TGTGCCAGCAGTCATGGGACAGAAGTCTTC.